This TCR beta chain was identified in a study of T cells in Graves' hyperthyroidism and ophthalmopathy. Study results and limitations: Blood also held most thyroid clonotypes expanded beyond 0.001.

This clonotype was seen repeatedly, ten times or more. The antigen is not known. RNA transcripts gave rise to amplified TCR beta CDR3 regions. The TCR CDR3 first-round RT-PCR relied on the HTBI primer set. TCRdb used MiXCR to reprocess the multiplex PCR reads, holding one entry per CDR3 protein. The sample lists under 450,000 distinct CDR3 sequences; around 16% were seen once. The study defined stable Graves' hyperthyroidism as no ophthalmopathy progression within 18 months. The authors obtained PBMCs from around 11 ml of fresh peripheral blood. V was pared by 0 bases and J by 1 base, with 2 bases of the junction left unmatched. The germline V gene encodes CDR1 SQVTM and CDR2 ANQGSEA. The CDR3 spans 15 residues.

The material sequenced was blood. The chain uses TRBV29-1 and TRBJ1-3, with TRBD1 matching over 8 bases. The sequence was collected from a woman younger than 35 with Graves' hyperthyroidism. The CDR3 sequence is CSVEDRGQSGNTIYF. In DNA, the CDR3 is TGCAGCGTTGAAGACAGGGGGCAATCTGGAAACACCATATATTTT.